This TCR beta chain derives from a study of lymphopenia after photon versus proton radiotherapy. This clone was counted only a few times. V lost 5 bases and J lost 9; bases outside the gene matches: 7. Germline V gene sequence: CDR1 MNHEY, CDR2 SVGAGI. The CDR3 runs to 15 residues. TCRdb's copy holds only in-frame clones and misses some; the assay was immunoSEQ multiplex PCR. The sample has around 62,000 clones; approximately 84% are singletons. The V gene is TRBV6-5, the J gene TRBJ2-1; 13 bases fit TRBD2. The sample was peripheral blood, taken from a patient treated with proton-based radiotherapy. The origin of this receptor is a man in his sixties with pancreatic cancer. The CDR3 region is CASSPGLAGYGEQFF. Here the CDR3 DNA reads TGTGCCAGCAGTCCGGGACTAGCGGGATATGGTGAGCAGTTCTTC.